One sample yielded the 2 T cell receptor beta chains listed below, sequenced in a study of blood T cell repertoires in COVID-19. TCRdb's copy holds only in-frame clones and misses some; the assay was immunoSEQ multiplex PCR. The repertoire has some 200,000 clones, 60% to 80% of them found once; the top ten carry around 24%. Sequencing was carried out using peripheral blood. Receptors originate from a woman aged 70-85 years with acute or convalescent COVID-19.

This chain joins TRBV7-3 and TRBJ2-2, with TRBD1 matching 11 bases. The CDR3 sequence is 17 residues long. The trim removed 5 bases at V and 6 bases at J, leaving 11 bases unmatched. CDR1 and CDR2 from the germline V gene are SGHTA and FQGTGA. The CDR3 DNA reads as TGTGCCAGCAGCCCCACAGGACAGGGGGCGGCTTCCGGGGAGCTGTTTTTT. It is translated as CASSPTGQGAASGELFF.

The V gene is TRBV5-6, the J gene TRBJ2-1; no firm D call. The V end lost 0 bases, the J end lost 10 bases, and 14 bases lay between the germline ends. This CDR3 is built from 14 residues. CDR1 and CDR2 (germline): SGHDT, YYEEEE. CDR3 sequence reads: CASSLAPQQREQFF. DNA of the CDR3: TGTGCCAGCAGCTTGGCTCCACAACAGAGAGAGCAGTTCTTC.